This T cell receptor beta chain derives from a study of long-term antiretroviral therapy in people with HIV. Overall study results and limits: The data indicate that diversity increased after ART but remained below transplant donor controls.

It was version v3.0 of the immunoSEQ assay that was run at survey level. Some clones are missing from TCRdb's copy, which holds only in-frame ones; the method was immunoSEQ multiplex PCR. Among just under 40,000 clones listed, roughly 90% were seen once. This clone showed up just once. The antigen is undetermined. The receptor comes from a woman aged 18-29 years with HIV. Sequencing used unsorted PBMCs, obtained just before starting antiretroviral therapy.

This chain's CDR3 is CASSLSGSGNEQFF. CDR3 in DNA: TGTGCCAGCAGCTTAAGCGGCTCGGGGAATGAGCAGTTCTTC. The J gene is TRBJ2-1, the V gene TRBV7-9; D might be TRBD2 (5 bases). The V and J ends lost 2 bases and 7 bases respectively, with 12 bases between them. The CDR3 contains 14 residues. Germline CDR1 and CDR2: SEHNR and FQNEAQ (reference sequence).